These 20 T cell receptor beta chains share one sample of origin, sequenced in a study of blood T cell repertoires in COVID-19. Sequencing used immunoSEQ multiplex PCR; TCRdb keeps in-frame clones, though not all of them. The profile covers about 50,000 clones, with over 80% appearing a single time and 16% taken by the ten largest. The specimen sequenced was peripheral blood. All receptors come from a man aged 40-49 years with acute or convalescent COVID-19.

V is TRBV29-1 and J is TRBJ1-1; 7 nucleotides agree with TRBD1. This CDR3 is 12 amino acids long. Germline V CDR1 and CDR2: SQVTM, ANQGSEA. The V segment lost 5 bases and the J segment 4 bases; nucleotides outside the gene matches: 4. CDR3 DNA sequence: TGCAGCGTTCGACAGGGTTCCACTGAAGCTTTCTTT. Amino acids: CSVRQGSTEAFF.

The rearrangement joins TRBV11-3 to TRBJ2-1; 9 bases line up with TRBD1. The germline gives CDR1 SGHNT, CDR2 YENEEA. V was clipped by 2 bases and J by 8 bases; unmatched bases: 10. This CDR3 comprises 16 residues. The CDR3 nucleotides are TGTGCCAGCAGCTTAAGGTTCGGACAGGGGAGGCATGAGCAGTTCTTC. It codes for CASSLRFGQGRHEQFF.

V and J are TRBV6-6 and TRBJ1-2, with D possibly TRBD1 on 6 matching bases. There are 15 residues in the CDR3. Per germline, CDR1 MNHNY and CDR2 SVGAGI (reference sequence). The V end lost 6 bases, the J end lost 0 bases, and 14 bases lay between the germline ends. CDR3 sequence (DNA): TGTGCCAGCAGGCTCGACAGGCCTTCTAACTATGGCTACACCTTC. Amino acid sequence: CASRLDRPSNYGYTF.

The CDR3 here is CASSRKTGVFNQPQHF. CDR3 bases: TGTGCCAGTAGTCGAAAGACAGGGGTTTTCAATCAGCCCCAGCATTTT. The chain employs TRBV19 and TRBJ1-5; TRBD1 matches 8 bases. CDR1 is LNHDA and CDR2 is SQIVND in the germline V gene (reference sequence). V lost 5 bases, J lost 3 bases, and 9 bases stayed unmatched. This CDR3 is built from 16 residues. Combining the CDR3 with reference TRBV19 and TRBJ1-5 gives the whole variable domain DGGITQSPKYLFRKEGQNVTLSCEQNLNHDAMYWYRQDPGQGLRLIYYSQIVNDFQKGDIAEGYSVSREKKESFPLTVTSAQKNPTAFYLCASSRKTGVFNQPQHFGDGTRLSIL.

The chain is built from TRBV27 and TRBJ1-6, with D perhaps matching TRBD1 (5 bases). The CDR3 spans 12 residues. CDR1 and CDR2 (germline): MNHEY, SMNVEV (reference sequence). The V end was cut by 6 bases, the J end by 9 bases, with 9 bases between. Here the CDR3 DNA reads TGTGCCAGCAGGATGACAGCTTCACCCCTCCACTTT. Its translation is CASRMTASPLHF.

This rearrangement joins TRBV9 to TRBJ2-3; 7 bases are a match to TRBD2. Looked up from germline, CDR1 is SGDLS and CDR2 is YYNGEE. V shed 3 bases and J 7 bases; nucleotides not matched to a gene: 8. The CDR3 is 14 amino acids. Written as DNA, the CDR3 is TGTGCCAGCAGCGCCCCTCGGGGGGTAAATACGCAGTATTTT. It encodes CASSAPRGVNTQYF.

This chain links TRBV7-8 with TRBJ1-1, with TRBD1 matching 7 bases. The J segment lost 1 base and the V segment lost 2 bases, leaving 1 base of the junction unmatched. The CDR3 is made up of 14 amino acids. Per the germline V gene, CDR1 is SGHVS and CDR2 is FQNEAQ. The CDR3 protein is CASSLRQGNTEAFF. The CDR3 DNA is TGTGCCAGCAGCTTAAGACAGGGGAACACTGAAGCTTTCTTT.

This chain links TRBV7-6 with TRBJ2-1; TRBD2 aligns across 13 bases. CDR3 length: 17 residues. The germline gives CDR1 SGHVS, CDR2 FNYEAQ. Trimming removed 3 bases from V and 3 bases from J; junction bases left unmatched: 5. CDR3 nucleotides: TGTGCCAGCAGCTTTACTAGCGGGGGGGTGAACTACAATGAGCAGTTCTTC. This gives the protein CASSFTSGGVNYNEQFF.

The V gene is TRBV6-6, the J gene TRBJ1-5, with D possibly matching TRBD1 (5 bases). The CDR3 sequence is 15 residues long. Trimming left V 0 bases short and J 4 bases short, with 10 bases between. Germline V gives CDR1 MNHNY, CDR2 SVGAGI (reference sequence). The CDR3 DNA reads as TGTGCCAGCAGTTACTCGCTTCAGGGTAATCAGCCCCAGCATTTT. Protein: CASSYSLQGNQPQHF.

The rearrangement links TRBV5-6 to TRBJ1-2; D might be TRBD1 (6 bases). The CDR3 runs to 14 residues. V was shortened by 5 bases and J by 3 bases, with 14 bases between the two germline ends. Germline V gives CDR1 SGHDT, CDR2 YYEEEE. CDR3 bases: TGTGCCAGCAGTATTCGACAGGTTCACTATGGCTACACCTTC. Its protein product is CASSIRQVHYGYTF. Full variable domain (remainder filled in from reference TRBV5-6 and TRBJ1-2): DAGVTQSPTHLIKTRGQQVTLRCSPKSGHDTVSWYQQALGQGPQFIFQYYEEEERQRGNFPDRFSGHQFPNYSSELNVNALLLGDSALYLCASSIRQVHYGYTFGSGTRLTVV.

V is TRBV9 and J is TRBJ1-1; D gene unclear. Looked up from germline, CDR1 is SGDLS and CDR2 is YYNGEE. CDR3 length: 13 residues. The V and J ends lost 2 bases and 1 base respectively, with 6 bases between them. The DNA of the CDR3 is TGTGCCAGCAGCGTCGCAGGGAACACTGAAGCTTTCTTT. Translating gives CASSVAGNTEAFF.

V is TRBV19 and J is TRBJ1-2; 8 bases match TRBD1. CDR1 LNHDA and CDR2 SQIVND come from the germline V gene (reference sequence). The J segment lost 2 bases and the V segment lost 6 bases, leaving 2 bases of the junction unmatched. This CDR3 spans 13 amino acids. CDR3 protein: CASSDRGNYGYTF. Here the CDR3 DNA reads TGTGCCAGTAGCGACAGGGGCAACTATGGCTACACCTTC.

The CDR3 DNA reads as TGCGCCAGCAGCTTGGCGGCTAGCCGCTCCTACGAGCAGTACTTC. Protein product: CASSLAASRSYEQYF. The chain is built from TRBV5-1 and TRBJ2-7; possible D gene TRBD2, 5 bases. V was shortened by 0 bases and J by 0 bases, with 10 bases between the two germline ends. Per the germline V gene, CDR1 is SGHRS and CDR2 is YFSETQ. The CDR3 sequence is 15 residues long.

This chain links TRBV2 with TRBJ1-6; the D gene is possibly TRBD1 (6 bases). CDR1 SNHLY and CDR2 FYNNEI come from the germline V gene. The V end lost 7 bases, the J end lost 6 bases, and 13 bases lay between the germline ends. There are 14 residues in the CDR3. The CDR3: CASTARQVNSPLHF. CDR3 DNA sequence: TGTGCCAGCACCGCCCGACAGGTTAATTCACCCCTCCACTTT.

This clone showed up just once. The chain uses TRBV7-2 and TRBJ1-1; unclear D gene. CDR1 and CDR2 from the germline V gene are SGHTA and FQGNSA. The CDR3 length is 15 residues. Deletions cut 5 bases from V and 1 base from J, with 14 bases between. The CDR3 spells CASSKLKSGNTEAFF. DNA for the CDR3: TGTGCCAGCAGCAAGCTTAAATCAGGGAACACTGAAGCTTTCTTT.

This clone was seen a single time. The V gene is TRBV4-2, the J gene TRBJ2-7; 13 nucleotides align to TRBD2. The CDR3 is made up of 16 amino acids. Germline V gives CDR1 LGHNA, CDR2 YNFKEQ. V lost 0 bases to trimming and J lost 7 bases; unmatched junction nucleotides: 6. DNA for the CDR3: TGTGCCAGCAGCCAAGATTGGACTAGCGGGAGTGGTGAGCAGTACTTC. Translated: CASSQDWTSGSGEQYF.

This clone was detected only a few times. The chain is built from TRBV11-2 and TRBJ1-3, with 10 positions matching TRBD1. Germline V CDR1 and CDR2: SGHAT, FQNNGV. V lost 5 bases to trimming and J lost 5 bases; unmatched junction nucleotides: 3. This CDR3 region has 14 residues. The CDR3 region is CASSRTGGRNTIYF. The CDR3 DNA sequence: TGTGCCAGCAGCCGGACAGGGGGGAGAAACACCATATATTTT.

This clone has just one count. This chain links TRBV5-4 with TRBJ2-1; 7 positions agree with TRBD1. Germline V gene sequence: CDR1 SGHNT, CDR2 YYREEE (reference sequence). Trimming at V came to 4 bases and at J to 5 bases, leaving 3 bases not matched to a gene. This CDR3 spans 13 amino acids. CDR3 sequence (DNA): TGTGCCAGCAGCGGCGGACAGGACAATGAGCAGTTCTTC. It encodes CASSGGQDNEQFF.

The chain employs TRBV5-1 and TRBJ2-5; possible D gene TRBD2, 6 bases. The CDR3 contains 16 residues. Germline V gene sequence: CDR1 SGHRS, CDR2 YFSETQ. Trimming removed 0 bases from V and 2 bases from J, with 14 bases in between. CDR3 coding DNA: TGCGCCAGCAGCTTGGGAGGCGTGGCGGGGCAAGAGACCCAGTACTTC. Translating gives CASSLGGVAGQETQYF.

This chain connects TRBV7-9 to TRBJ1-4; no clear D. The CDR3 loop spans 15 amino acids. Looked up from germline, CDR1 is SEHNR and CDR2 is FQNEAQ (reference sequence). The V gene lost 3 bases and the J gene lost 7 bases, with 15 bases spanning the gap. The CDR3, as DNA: TGTGCCAGCAGCTTCCCGTCCGGGAACGCTGAAAAACTGTTTTTT. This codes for CASSFPSGNAEKLFF.